A selection of T cell receptor beta chains follows, all from one sample in a study of T cell repertoires in cytomegalovirus infection. No antigen is known for these receptors. TCRdb fed the reads into MiXCR, producing one record per CDR3 protein. The sample has some 350,000 distinct CDR3 sequences; about 34% are singletons. The sequencing here drew on cultured PBMCs, taken from culture after CMV antigen stimulation. All receptors derive from a human donor in good health (CMV status not recorded). Some clones in this sample may be carry-over from other donors' samples. The CDR3 runs from the conserved cysteine through the conserved F or W. The D gene is left open where the match is weak. Clone size, where shown, is once, few, many, or a class for clones that have expanded.

>-|-|TRBJ1-2|TRBV30
CAWSVLVGHPSYGYTF
TGTGCCTGGAGTGTTCTAGTGGGACACCCAAGCTATGGCTACACCTTC
>TRBD1|few|TRBJ1-2|TRBV12-5
CASGLPGQDGYTF
TGTGCTAGTGGTTTGCCCGGACAGGATGGCTACACCTTC
>-|-|TRBJ2-5|TRBV9
CASSVGGRDYQETQYF
TGTGCCAGCAGCGTAGGAGGGCGGGATTACCAAGAGACCCAGTACTTC
>-|-|TRBJ1-2|TRBV4-1
CASSQDGQVLGYGYTF
TGCGCCAGCAGCCAAGATGGGCAGGTGCTAGGGTATGGCTACACCTTC
>TRBD1|few|TRBJ1-1|TRBV11-3
CAVQKVGGQVAFF
TGTGCCGTCCAAAAGGTCGGGGGACAGGTCGCTTTCTTT
>-|-|TRBJ2-5|TRBV7-2
CASSLRTAYQETQYF
TGTGCCAGCAGCCTCCGGACCGCGTACCAAGAGACCCAGTACTTC
>-|-|TRBJ2-3|TRBV19
CASSIKGLRTATDTQYF
TGTGCCAGTAGTATAAAGGGCCTAAGAACAGCCACAGATACGCAGTATTTT
>TRBD1|-|TRBJ2-5|TRBV7-8
CASSTRQGIGETQYF
TGTGCCAGCAGCACCCGACAGGGAATCGGAGAGACCCAGTACTTC
>-|-|TRBJ2-1|TRBV6-2/TRBV6-3
CASSYPKFARSYNEQFF
TGTGCCAGCAGTTACCCGAAGTTTGCGAGATCCTACAATGAGCAGTTCTTC
>-|-|TRBJ2-3|TRBV29-1
CSAGTASTDTQYF
TGCAGCGCCGGGACTGCTAGCACAGATACGCAGTATTTT
>-|-|TRBJ1-3|TRBV4-1
CASSHGKDSGNTIYF
TGCGCCAGCAGCCACGGTAAAGACTCTGGAAACACCATATATTTT
>-|-|TRBJ2-1|TRBV12-3/TRBV12-4
CASSSTTVSYNEQFF
TGTGCCAGCAGTTCAACGACAGTTAGTTACAATGAGCAGTTCTTC
>-|-|TRBJ1-1|TRBV11-2
CASRSDTGYEAFF
TGTGCCAGCAGAAGTGATACGGGCTATGAAGCTTTCTTT
>TRBD1|many|TRBJ1-4|TRBV7-2
CASSSTPGQGSEKLFF
TGTGCCAGCAGCTCGACCCCGGGACAGGGGAGCGAAAAACTGTTTTTT
>TRBD1|-|TRBJ1-1|TRBV11-3
CASSQGDRAPLGDEAFF
TGTGCCAGCAGCCAGGGGGACAGGGCCCCCCTCGGGGATGAAGCTTTCTTT
>-|few|TRBJ1-1|TRBV6-5
CASRNAGGTEAFF
TGTGCCAGCAGAAACGCGGGGGGGACTGAAGCTTTCTTT
>-|-|TRBJ2-3|TRBV11-2
CASSLRSLANTQYF
TGTGCCAGCAGCTTAAGGAGCCTAGCAAATACGCAGTATTTT
>-|-|TRBJ1-5|TRBV7-2
CASSSGDRGRVQPQHF
TGTGCCAGCAGCTCCGGAGACCGAGGGAGAGTTCAGCCCCAGCATTTT
>TRBD1|-|TRBJ1-6|TRBV2
CASTRDRGNSPLHF
TGTGCCAGCACCCGGGACAGGGGAAATTCACCCCTCCACTTT
>-|-|TRBJ1-2|TRBV27
CASRTGQNLYGYTF
TGTGCCAGCAGAACAGGACAAAACCTCTATGGCTACACCTTC
>-|-|TRBJ1-5|TRBV7-9
CASMSTLEVGNQPQHF
TGTGCCAGCATGAGCACTCTCGAGGTAGGCAATCAGCCCCAGCATTTT
>-|few|TRBJ1-2|TRBV7-2
CASSPWGPRDYGYTF
TGTGCCAGCAGCCCATGGGGGCCCAGGGACTATGGCTACACCTTC
>TRBD2|-|TRBJ2-1|TRBV24-1
CATSSLAGESNEQFF
TGTGCCACCAGTTCTCTAGCGGGTGAGAGCAATGAGCAGTTCTTC
>TRBD1|-|TRBJ2-3|TRBV7-6
CASSYGTGSEDTQYF
TGTGCCAGCAGCTACGGGACAGGGTCTGAAGATACGCAGTATTTT
>-|few|TRBJ2-5|TRBV18
CASSPPPREQETQYF
TGTGCCAGCTCACCACCGCCTAGGGAACAGGAGACCCAGTACTTC
>TRBD2|-|TRBJ2-4|TRBV11-2
CASSSGTSGRVAKNIQYF
TGTGCCAGCAGCTCGGGGACTAGCGGAAGAGTAGCCAAAAACATTCAGTACTTC
>-|-|TRBJ2-1|TRBV25-1
CASSELSLSSYNEQFF
TGTGCCAGCAGTGAACTGTCCCTCAGCTCCTACAATGAGCAGTTCTTC
>TRBD2|-|TRBJ2-3|TRBV20-1
CSAREGGSSTDTQYF
TGCAGTGCTAGAGAGGGCGGGAGTAGCACAGATACGCAGTATTTT
>-|-|TRBJ2-1|TRBV11-2
CASSLAGFDEQFF
TGTGCCAGCAGCTTAGCGGGGTTCGATGAGCAGTTCTTC
>-|-|TRBJ1-5|TRBV19
CASSIGPLGQPQHF
TGTGCCAGTAGTATTGGGCCTTTGGGGCAGCCCCAGCATTTT
>-|few|TRBJ2-7|TRBV7-8
CASSLLGTLYEQYF
TGTGCCAGCAGTTTGTTAGGGACACTCTACGAGCAGTACTTC
>-|few|TRBJ2-1|TRBV6-1
CASIDGPPYNEQFF
TGTGCCAGCATTGACGGCCCCCCCTACAATGAGCAGTTCTTC
>TRBD2|few|TRBJ2-1|TRBV6-2/TRBV6-3
CASRSHSTSGSRKFF
TGTGCCAGCAGATCCCACAGCACTAGCGGGAGTCGGAAGTTCTTC
>-|-|TRBJ2-3|TRBV9
CASSVEPWGSTDTQYF
TGTGCCAGCAGCGTAGAGCCCTGGGGATCCACAGATACGCAGTATTTT
>-|few|TRBJ1-5|TRBV19
CASRFRARSNQPQHF
TGTGCCAGTAGATTTCGGGCCCGGAGCAATCAGCCCCAGCATTTT
>-|-|TRBJ1-2|TRBV28
CASSLTEVGYGYTF
TGTGCCAGCAGTTTGACAGAAGTTGGCTATGGCTACACCTTC
>-|-|TRBJ2-3|TRBV19
CASSIGGLALRADTQYF
TGTGCCAGTAGTATTGGGGGATTGGCCCTGAGGGCAGATACGCAGTATTTT
>-|-|TRBJ2-3|TRBV20-1
CSAQSYQAPTDTQYF
TGCAGTGCTCAATCCTACCAGGCCCCCACAGATACGCAGTATTTT
>-|many|TRBJ1-4|TRBV7-2
CASSREGRGNEKLFF
TGTGCCAGCAGTCGGGAAGGACGGGGTAATGAAAAACTGTTTTTT
>TRBD2|-|TRBJ2-5|TRBV29-1
CSGQLAGRETQYF
TGCAGCGGACAACTAGCGGGAAGGGAGACCCAGTACTTC
>-|-|TRBJ2-1|TRBV6-8
CASSAGTHNEQFF
TGTGCCAGCAGCGCCGGGACGCACAATGAGCAGTTCTTC
>TRBD2|many|TRBJ2-2|TRBV7-2
CASSFVAGGVTGELFF
TGTGCCAGCAGCTTTGTAGCGGGAGGGGTCACCGGGGAGCTGTTTTTT
>-|-|TRBJ1-5|TRBV7-8
CASSLERREYSNQPQHF
TGTGCCAGCAGCTTAGAGCGTCGGGAGTATAGCAATCAGCCCCAGCATTTT
>TRBD2|few|TRBJ2-7|TRBV28
CASSLSGGATEQYF
TGTGCCAGCAGTTTATCGGGAGGAGCAACCGAGCAGTACTTC
>TRBD1|-|TRBJ1-1|TRBV2
CASRRDSLMNTEAFF
TGTGCCAGCAGGAGGGACAGTCTTATGAACACTGAAGCTTTCTTT
>-|many|TRBJ2-2|TRBV7-2
CASSPGLVPLHTGELFF
TGTGCCAGCAGCCCAGGACTTGTCCCACTTCACACCGGGGAGCTGTTTTTT
>TRBD2|few|TRBJ2-5|TRBV28
CASSLPSGGQETQYF
TGTGCCAGCAGTTTACCCAGCGGGGGCCAAGAGACCCAGTACTTC
>TRBD2|few|TRBJ2-3|TRBV20-1
CSARGVAGVMDTQYF
TGCAGTGCTAGGGGGGTAGCGGGAGTAATGGATACGCAGTATTTT
>-|few|TRBJ2-4|TRBV5-1
CASSLTGTPDIQYF
TGCGCCAGCAGCTTAACCGGGACCCCGGACATTCAGTACTTC
>TRBD1|-|TRBJ1-1|TRBV5-1
CASRPRTGQNTEAFF
TGCGCCAGCAGACCTCGGACAGGGCAGAACACTGAAGCTTTCTTT
>TRBD2|-|TRBJ2-3|TRBV6-2/TRBV6-3
CASRDSGVTDTQYF
TGTGCCAGCAGAGATAGCGGGGTCACAGATACGCAGTATTTT
>TRBD1|-|TRBJ1-2|TRBV24-1
CATSDLYRDSGYTF
TGTGCCACCAGTGATCTTTACCGGGACAGCGGCTACACCTTC
>-|-|TRBJ1-6|TRBV15
CATSGRGRWNSPLHF
TGTGCCACCTCGGGCCGGGGGCGTTGGAATTCACCCCTCCACTTT
>TRBD2|-|TRBJ2-1|TRBV2
CASSASGASYNEQFF
TGTGCCAGCAGTGCTAGCGGGGCGTCCTACAATGAGCAGTTCTTC
>-|few|TRBJ1-5|TRBV19
CASSIDRGRPQHF
TGTGCCAGTAGTATAGATCGGGGACGGCCCCAGCATTTT